Following are 27 T cell receptor beta chains from one sample sequenced in a study of blood T cell repertoires in COVID-19. Sequencing used immunoSEQ multiplex PCR; TCRdb keeps in-frame clones, though not all of them. The sample has some 300,000 clones, 85% to 95% seen once. The sequenced sample was PBMCs or T cells enriched from blood (not recorded which). These receptors were obtained from a young woman who had been exposed to COVID-19.

The chain carries TRBV4-1 and TRBJ1-6, with a tentative D call TRBD1 (6 bases). This CDR3 spans 15 amino acids. Trimming left V 1 base short and J 8 bases short, with 12 bases between. The germline V gene has CDR1 MGHRA and CDR2 YSYEKL. The CDR3 loop is CASSQAGTYYSPLHF. The CDR3 DNA reads TGCGCCAGCAGCCAAGCCGGGACATACTATTCACCCCTCCACTTT.

The chain couples TRBV7-6 to TRBJ1-1; D gene unclear. The germline CDR1 and CDR2 sequences are SGHVS and FNYEAQ. V was trimmed by 8 bases and J by 2 bases, leaving 15 bases between them. The CDR3 sequence is 14 residues long. As DNA, the CDR3 is TGTGCCAGCGATACCGTTGGAGGAAACACTGAAGCTTTCTTT. This encodes CASDTVGGNTEAFF.

The chain joins TRBV5-1 to TRBJ1-1; 7 bases match TRBD1. Germline CDR1 and CDR2: SGHRS and YFSETQ. With 4 bases clipped from V and 3 bases from J, the junction kept 6 bases outside the gene matches. There are 14 residues in the CDR3. DNA for the CDR3: TGCGCCAGCAGCGTACAGGGGTTTGACACTGAAGCTTTCTTT. This gives the protein CASSVQGFDTEAFF.

This chain links TRBV5-1 with TRBJ1-1; D gene unclear. V was shortened by 3 bases and J by 5 bases, with 14 bases between the two germline ends. CDR3 length: 14 residues. Germline CDR1 is SGHRS and CDR2 is YFSETQ. The CDR3 here is CASSSTWVRTEAFF. Written as DNA, the CDR3 is TGCGCCAGCAGCTCTACCTGGGTGAGGACTGAAGCTTTCTTT.

The chain combines TRBV3-1 (or the pseudogene TRBV3-2) with TRBJ2-5, with 8 bases lining up with TRBD2. V shed 3 bases, J shed 1 base, and the junction held 7 bases outside the gene matches. The CDR3 covers 16 residues. Germline-derived CDR1 and CDR2 are LGHDT and YNNKEL (reference sequence). The CDR3 protein is CASSHAGGIGQETQYF. The CDR3 DNA reads as TGTGCCAGCAGCCACGCGGGGGGAATAGGCCAAGAGACCCAGTACTTC.

The CDR3 here is CASSPGRGVGGNTIYF. CDR3 in DNA: TGCGCCAGCAGCCCCGGCCGGGGGGTGGGCGGAAACACCATATATTTT. The genes are TRBV5-1 and TRBJ1-3; TRBD1 is a possible D gene (5 bases). Germline CDR1 and CDR2: SGHRS and YFSETQ. The CDR3 contains 16 residues. Between the trimmed V and J ends, which lost 4 bases and 4 bases, there was a span of 18 bases.

In its sample, this clone was seen once. V gene TRBV4-1 combines with J gene TRBJ2-1; D gene unclear. Germline loops: CDR1 MGHRA, CDR2 YSYEKL. The CDR3 is made up of 14 amino acids. Trimming stripped 1 base from V and 3 bases from J, with 7 bases between. The CDR3 region is CASSQVVSYNEQFF. The CDR3 DNA sequence: TGCGCCAGCAGCCAAGTTGTCAGCTACAATGAGCAGTTCTTC.

V and J are TRBV11-2 and TRBJ1-4; tentatively, D is TRBD1 (6 bases). This CDR3 spans 15 amino acids. V dropped 6 bases and J dropped 8 bases, with 19 bases sitting between them. Germline V CDR1 and CDR2: SGHAT, FQNNGV. The CDR3 region is CASSSRGLVTEKLFF. The CDR3 DNA follows: TGTGCCAGCAGTTCCAGGGGACTAGTAACCGAAAAACTGTTTTTT.

The J gene is TRBJ2-5, the V gene TRBV7-2, with 7 nucleotides matching TRBD2. The trim removed 1 base at V and 1 base at J, leaving 9 bases unmatched. The CDR3 runs 17 residues. CDR1 is SGHTA, CDR2 FQGNSA, per germline. The CDR3 protein is CASSLGIGGRFQETQYF. CDR3 coding DNA: TGTGCCAGCAGCTTAGGTATTGGCGGGAGATTCCAAGAGACCCAGTACTTC. The variable domain in full, completed from reference TRBV7-2 and TRBJ2-5, reads GAGVSQSPSNKVTEKGKDVELRCDPISGHTALYWYRQSLGQGLEFLIYFQGNSAPDKSGLPSDRFSAERTGGSVSTLTIQRTQQEDSAVYLCASSLGIGGRFQETQYFGPGTRLLVL.

This chain joins TRBV19 and TRBJ1-5; 7 nucleotides agree with TRBD1. V shed 8 bases and J 8 bases; nucleotides not matched to a gene: 27. CDR3 length equals 19 residues. Germline V gene lookup returns CDR1 LNHDA and CDR2 SQIVND (reference sequence). The DNA for the CDR3 is TGTGCCAGTCGGGACATGACAGGGAACACGGGTAGGCCAAGGGAGCCCCAGCATTTT. As protein: CASRDMTGNTGRPREPQHF.

The chain links TRBV3-1 (or the pseudogene TRBV3-2) to TRBJ2-1; unclear D gene. The CDR3 loop spans 16 amino acids. The germline gives CDR1 LGHDT, CDR2 YNNKEL (reference sequence). The V end was cut by 0 bases, the J end by 3 bases, with 12 bases between. Here the CDR3 DNA reads TGTGCCAGCAGCCAAGAACCAGCGCTCGGCTACAATGAGCAGTTCTTC. As protein: CASSQEPALGYNEQFF.

This rearrangement joins TRBV6-5 to TRBJ1-3; D unresolved. The germline V gene has CDR1 MNHEY and CDR2 SVGAGI. This CDR3 has 11 amino acids. Trimming pared 6 bases from V and 8 bases from J, leaving 8 bases between. CDR3 sequence reads: CASRIEDTIYF. CDR3 nucleotide sequence: TGTGCCAGCAGGATTGAGGACACCATATATTTT.

This rearrangement joins TRBV4-1 to TRBJ1-3, with TRBD1 identical over 8 bases. The CDR3 runs to 15 residues. Trimming took 3 bases from V and 2 from J; bases not matched to a gene: 3. CDR1 is MGHRA and CDR2 is YSYEKL in the germline V gene. CDR3 DNA: TGCGCCAGCAGCCAGCTACAGGGGGCTGGAAACACCATATATTTT. This encodes CASSQLQGAGNTIYF.

CDR3 sequence reads: CASSYSTPSGFYGYTF. CDR3 DNA: TGTGCCAGCAGTTACTCGACCCCGTCGGGTTTCTATGGCTACACCTTC. This chain connects TRBV6-2 or TRBV6-3 to TRBJ1-2; D is undetermined. The germline V and J ends were trimmed by 0 bases and 4 bases, with 15 bases remaining between them. The germline V gene encodes CDR1 MNHEY and CDR2 SVGEGT. The CDR3 runs 16 residues.

This clone was counted only a few times. The chain carries TRBV7-9 and TRBJ1-2, with 8 bases identical to TRBD1. CDR1 is SEHNR and CDR2 is FQNEAQ in the germline V gene (reference sequence). V lost 3 bases, J lost 2 bases, and 8 bases stayed unmatched. The CDR3 sequence is 16 residues long. In DNA form, the CDR3 reads TGTGCCAGCAGCTTTGGGACAGGAGGAATAAACTATGGCTACACCTTC. It encodes CASSFGTGGINYGYTF.

The V call is TRBV30, the J call TRBJ1-2, with D perhaps TRBD1 (6 bases). The V gene's germline CDR1 is GTSNPN and CDR2 SVGIG (reference sequence). Trimming stripped 0 bases from V and 3 bases from J, with 8 bases between. This CDR3 comprises 13 residues. The CDR3 DNA follows: TGTGCCTGGAGTGTCGACAGGTACTATGGCTACACCTTC. Translation: CAWSVDRYYGYTF.

This clone was seen a few times. The chain is built from TRBV7-7 and TRBJ2-3, with TRBD1 as a possible D gene (6 bases). Between the trimmed V and J ends, which lost 3 bases and 5 bases, there was a span of 15 bases. Germline loops: CDR1 SSHAT, CDR2 FNYEAQ (reference sequence). This CDR3 region has 15 residues. The CDR3 nucleotides read TGTGCCAGCAGCTTCGGGACACGGCTGGAAGATACGCAGTATTTT. It specifies CASSFGTRLEDTQYF.

V and J are TRBV11-2 and TRBJ1-2, with a possible D match to TRBD1 (6 bases). The CDR3 consists of 15 residues. The V and J ends lost 4 bases and 8 bases respectively, with 20 bases between them. CDR1 is SGHAT, CDR2 FQNNGV, per germline. The CDR3: CASSWGFRGDTGYTF. DNA of the CDR3: TGTGCCAGCAGCTGGGGGTTTCGGGGGGACACGGGCTACACCTTC.

CDR3 nucleotide sequence: TGTGCCAGCAGCCCAATCCAGGGCTATGGCTACACCTTC. Amino acid sequence: CASSPIQGYGYTF. The rearrangement links TRBV12-3 or TRBV12-4 to TRBJ1-2; tentative D call: TRBD1 (5 bases). This CDR3 is 13 amino acids long. V lost 6 bases to trimming and J lost 4 bases, with 12 bases between them.

This clone was observed a few times. The gene calls are TRBV12-3 or TRBV12-4 and TRBJ1-6; tentatively, D is TRBD1 (6 bases). V shed 10 bases and J shed 12 bases, with 16 bases lying between them. The CDR3 runs 12 residues. The CDR3 region is CATLRGGQPLHF. Written as DNA, the CDR3 is TGTGCCACACTGAGGGGGGGGCAACCCCTCCACTTT.

The chain couples TRBV27 to TRBJ2-2; 11 bases are a match to TRBD1. This CDR3 region has 12 residues. Germline lookup yields CDR1 MNHEY and CDR2 SMNVEV (reference sequence). V lost 5 bases to trimming and J lost 15 bases; unmatched junction nucleotides: 5. The DNA for the CDR3 is TGTGCCAGCAGTCCTCGGGACAGGGGGTTGTTTTTT. Residues: CASSPRDRGLFF.

The chain is built from TRBV21-1 and TRBJ1-2; the table names TRBD1, a call not compared with the DNA. TRBV21-1 is noted as a pseudogene. This CDR3 spans 19 amino acids. CDR3 in amino acids: CASSLRTGGESKGFYGYTF. Written as DNA, the CDR3 is TGTGCCAGCAGCTTACGGACAGGGGGAGAGTCGAAGGGCTTCTATGGCTACACCTTC.

The gene calls are TRBV12-2 and TRBJ1-1. TRBV12-2 is flagged as a pseudogene. This CDR3 region has 17 residues. The CDR3 reads CASRPREIFLCYTEAFF. For the CDR3, the DNA is TGTGCAAGTCGCCCCCGCGAGATATTCCTTTGCTACACTGAAGCTTTCTTT.

The chain links TRBV5-6 to TRBJ1-4, with TRBD1 as a possible D gene (6 bases). Germline lookup yields CDR1 SGHDT and CDR2 YYEEEE. This CDR3 has 15 residues. The germline V and J ends were trimmed by 0 bases and 7 bases, with 13 bases remaining between them. The CDR3 reads CASSLAGAGVEKLFF. CDR3 nucleotides: TGTGCCAGCAGCTTGGCAGGGGCCGGTGTTGAAAAACTGTTTTTT.

The V and J genes are TRBV7-6 and TRBJ2-2, with 11 bases fitting TRBD2. The germline CDR1 and CDR2 sequences are SGHVS and FNYEAQ. This CDR3 has 16 residues. The V gene end was trimmed by 3 bases and the J gene end by 6 bases; junction bases not matched to a gene: 6. CDR3 loop: CASSFGTSGGPGELFF. Written as DNA, the CDR3 is TGTGCCAGCAGCTTCGGTACTAGCGGGGGTCCCGGGGAGCTGTTTTTT.

The V and J genes are TRBV29-1 and TRBJ2-4; 9 positions agree with TRBD1. Trimming at V came to 5 bases and at J to 7 bases, leaving 9 bases not matched to a gene. The CDR3 has 14 amino acids. Per germline, CDR1 SQVTM and CDR2 ANQGSEA. The CDR3 protein is CSVSYGTGNNIQYF. In DNA form, the CDR3 reads TGCAGCGTTAGCTACGGGACAGGGAACAACATTCAGTACTTC.

This clone was detected once. The genes are TRBV30 and TRBJ1-5; a weak D match, TRBD1 (5 bases). The V gene's germline CDR1 is GTSNPN and CDR2 SVGIG (reference sequence). The CDR3 spans 15 residues. V was cut by 1 base and J by 4 bases, with 14 bases left in between. The CDR3 here is CAWSAGNRNNQPQHF. DNA of the CDR3: TGTGCCTGGAGTGCAGGGAACAGAAATAATCAGCCCCAGCATTTT. The full variable domain, completed using reference TRBV30 and TRBJ1-5, is SQTIHQWPATLVQPVGSPLSLECTVEGTSNPNLYWYRQAAGRGLQLLFYSVGIGQISSEVPQNLSASRPQDRQFILSSKKLLLSDSGFYLCAWSAGNRNNQPQHFGDGTRLSIL.